This is a list of T cell receptor beta chains from one sample in a study of identical twins. Via MiXCR, TCRdb re-called the 5' RACE reads, giving one row per CDR3 protein. The sample gives roughly 720,000 distinct CDR3 sequences, 15% to 20% of which show up once; around 13% is in the top ten. These data also formed part of another study, on T cells expressing NK-cell markers.

Sequencing used PBMCs. The source is a woman between 18 and 30 years old in good health. Both conserved end residues are part of each CDR3. The D gene is left open where the match is weak. Where a row states a size, it is once, few, many or the class of an expanded clone; other rows omit it.

J | length | size | D | V | DNA | CDR3
TRBJ1-6 | 17 | few | TRBD1 | TRBV27 | TGTGCCAGCAGTTTCTTTTCGGCAGGGGGCAAGGATTCACCCCTCCACTTT | CASSFFSAGGKDSPLHF
TRBJ2-3 | 17 | few | TRBD1 | TRBV7-9 | TGTGCCAGCAGCTCATCCACACAGGGGATCCCCACAGATACGCAGTATTTT | CASSSSTQGIPTDTQYF
TRBJ2-3 | 16 | few | - | TRBV27 | TGTGCCAGCAGTTCGACCTTACGAGCGGGCACAGATACGCAGTATTTT | CASSSTLRAGTDTQYF
TRBJ2-3 | 15 | - | TRBD1 | TRBV11-2 | TGTGCCAGCAGCGGCCGGACAGGGGGCACAGATACGCAGTATTTT | CASSGRTGGTDTQYF
TRBJ2-1 | 14 | - | - | TRBV29-1 | TGCAGCGTGCGGACGCTAGGCTCCTACAATGAGCAGTTCTTC | CSVRTLGSYNEQFF
TRBJ2-1 | 13 | - | TRBD2 | TRBV10-3 | TGTGCCATCAGTGAGGGAGGGAGGGATGAGCAGTTCTTC | CAISEGGRDEQFF
TRBJ1-2 | 14 | - | - | TRBV6-5 | TGTGCCAGCAGTTTCGGGCCATACGACGGTGGCTACACCTTC | CASSFGPYDGGYTF
TRBJ2-1 | 16 | - | - | TRBV10-3 | TGTGCCATCAGTCCGGGAGGGACAGGGATCACAAATCGCCAGTTCTTC | CAISPGGTGITNRQFF
TRBJ2-1 | 15 | - | TRBD2 | TRBV9 | TGTGCCAGCAGCGTACAGCGGGGAACCTACAATGAGCAGTTCTTC | CASSVQRGTYNEQFF
TRBJ1-5 | 15 | many | - | TRBV6-5 | TGTGCCAGCAGTTACTCGTCAGGGAAAGGTCAGCCCCAGCATTTT | CASSYSSGKGQPQHF
TRBJ2-1 | 13 | - | - | TRBV4-3 | TGCGCCAGCAGCCAGGGGATTGGAAATGAGCAGTTCTTC | CASSQGIGNEQFF
TRBJ2-1 | 14 | - | - | TRBV7-9 | TGTGCCAGCAGCTTAGCCCACAGACCTCTTGGCGAGTTCTTC | CASSLAHRPLGEFF
TRBJ2-6 | 15 | - | - | TRBV24-1 | TGTGCCACCAGTGATTCACGCTCTGGGGCCAACGTCCTGACTTTC | CATSDSRSGANVLTF
TRBJ1-1 | 15 | few | - | TRBV5-1 | TGCGCCAGCAAACCTGGGGGAAGTGAAAACACTGAAGCTTTCTTT | CASKPGGSENTEAFF
TRBJ2-7 | 16 | many | - | TRBV3-1 | TGTGCCAGCAGCCAAGATTTGCGGGACAGCTCCTACGAGCAGTACTTC | CASSQDLRDSSYEQYF
TRBJ2-1 | 17 | few | TRBD2 | TRBV7-7 | TGTGCTAGCAGCTTATCTCAGGGTGCGGGGGATCTGAATGAGCAGTTCTTC | CASSLSQGAGDLNEQFF
TRBJ1-1 | 10 | - | - | TRBV29-1 | TGCAGCGTTGTGTTGGCGGAAGCTTTCTTT | CSVVLAEAFF
TRBJ1-5 | 13 | many | - | TRBV6-2/TRBV6-3 | TGTGCCAGCAACAAGGGGTCTAAACAGCCCCAGCATTTT | CASNKGSKQPQHF
TRBJ2-5 | 14 | few | - | TRBV6-1 | TGTGCCAGCAGCCCCTCCGGGCAGGGGACGACCCAGTACTTC | CASSPSGQGTTQYF
TRBJ2-1 | 13 | few | TRBD2 | TRBV5-6 | TGTGCCAGCAGCCGGCGGGGGGTTGTCCACCAGTTCTTC | CASSRRGVVHQFF
TRBJ2-1 | 15 | - | TRBD2 | TRBV20-1 | TGCAGTGCTAGTGCAGTGATGCGGGAGGACAATGAGCAGTTCTTC | CSASAVMREDNEQFF
TRBJ1-5 | 12 | few | - | TRBV6-6 | TGTGCCAGCGGTCAGGGGTTTCAGCCCCAGCATTTT | CASGQGFQPQHF
TRBJ2-1 | 17 | - | TRBD2 | TRBV5-1 | TGCGCCAGCAGCTTGGTAGCGGGGGGGTCGTCCTACAATGAGCAGTTCTTC | CASSLVAGGSSYNEQFF
TRBJ2-7 | 15 | once | TRBD2 | TRBV7-2 | TGTGCCAGCAGCCGGGGACTAGCGTTCTCCTACGAGCAGTACTTC | CASSRGLAFSYEQYF
TRBJ2-3 | 14 | - | - | TRBV20-1 | TGCAGTGCTAGAGATGTAGGAAGTGCAGATACGCAGTATTTT | CSARDVGSADTQYF
TRBJ1-1 | 14 | few | TRBD1 | TRBV10-3 | TGTGCCATCAGACCGGGACAGGGGTTGCCTGAAGCTTTCTTT | CAIRPGQGLPEAFF
TRBJ2-2 | 16 | - | TRBD2 | TRBV10-3 | TGTGCCATCAGAGTAGCGGGAGTGAAGGGTACCGGGGAGCTGTTTTTT | CAIRVAGVKGTGELFF
TRBJ2-1 | 15 | few | TRBD2 | TRBV6-1 | TGTGCCAGCAGACCAACTAGCGGGGAATACAATGAGCAGTTCTTC | CASRPTSGEYNEQFF
TRBJ2-4 | 20 | once | - | TRBV3-1 | TGTGCCAGCAGCCCCAAAGTCGGGGGCCTGTCTTTTCGGGCCAAAAACATTCAGTACTTC | CASSPKVGGLSFRAKNIQYF
TRBJ1-6 | 14 | - | - | TRBV20-1 | TGCAGTGCTAGACTCCGGCAGGGAAATTCACCCCTCCACTTT | CSARLRQGNSPLHF
TRBJ2-1 | 14 | - | - | TRBV5-1 | TGCGCCAGCAGCCTTGAAAATGGGGGCAATGAGCAGTTCTTC | CASSLENGGNEQFF
TRBJ2-5 | 17 | few | - | TRBV12-3/TRBV12-4 | TGTGCCAGCAGTTTAAGTGAGGTTAGCGGATTCCAAGAGACCCAGTACTTC | CASSLSEVSGFQETQYF
TRBJ2-7 | 15 | - | TRBD2 | TRBV12-3/TRBV12-4 | TGTGCCAGCAGTTTAGGGACTAGCGGGAGTGCCGAGCAGTACTTC | CASSLGTSGSAEQYF
TRBJ2-5 | 16 | - | - | TRBV12-3/TRBV12-4 | TGTGCCAGCAGTCCAGGAACAGACCCGGCGGGGGAGACCCAGTACTTC | CASSPGTDPAGETQYF
TRBJ2-3 | 15 | - | - | TRBV7-6 | TGTGCCAGCAGCTTAGTATTTCAGGGCACAGATACGCAGTATTTT | CASSLVFQGTDTQYF
TRBJ2-1 | 17 | few | TRBD2 | TRBV27 | TGTGCCAGCAGTTCCCGACTCAAGACTAGCGGGGTCAATGAGCAGTTCTTC | CASSSRLKTSGVNEQFF
TRBJ2-3 | 16 | few | TRBD1 | TRBV4-2 | TGTGCCAGCAGCCAAGAACAGGGGGCCGTCACAGATACGCAGTATTTT | CASSQEQGAVTDTQYF
TRBJ2-2 | 15 | few | - | TRBV12-3/TRBV12-4 | TGTGCCAGCACCGATCACGGACGACGGACCGGGGAGCTGTTTTTT | CASTDHGRRTGELFF
TRBJ2-2 | 13 | - | - | TRBV5-1 | TGCGCCAGCAGCGGTGGGCCCCCCGGGGAGCTGTTTTTT | CASSGGPPGELFF
TRBJ2-5 | 13 | few | - | TRBV4-3 | TGCGCCAGCAGCCAAGCAGCTGGAGAGACCCAGTACTTC | CASSQAAGETQYF
TRBJ2-5 | 14 | - | TRBD2 | TRBV10-3 | TGTGCCACCCGGACTAGCGGGGACGGAGAGACCCAGTACTTC | CATRTSGDGETQYF
TRBJ2-7 | 13 | many | - | TRBV29-1 | TGCAGCGTTGAAGGGCAGGGAGCCTACGAGCAGTACTTC | CSVEGQGAYEQYF
TRBJ1-5 | 13 | many | - | TRBV29-1 | TGCAGCGTCGGGCAGAATAGCAATCAGCCCCAGCATTTT | CSVGQNSNQPQHF
TRBJ1-2 | 12 | few | - | TRBV29-1 | TGCAGCGTTGAATTGGGGGTTTTTGGCTACACCTTC | CSVELGVFGYTF
TRBJ1-2 | 14 | few | - | TRBV12-3/TRBV12-4 | TGTGCCAGCAGTTTATTGAGGGTCAGCCATGGCTACACCTTC | CASSLLRVSHGYTF
TRBJ2-4 | 16 | - | - | TRBV5-4 | TGTGCCAGCAGCTTGGGAGGGGCTATCAGAAAAAACATTCAGTACTTC | CASSLGGAIRKNIQYF
TRBJ2-3 | 14 | - | - | TRBV15 | TGTGCCACCAGCGCAGGAGGGGGAACAGATACGCAGTATTTT | CATSAGGGTDTQYF
TRBJ2-1 | 17 | few | - | TRBV6-2/TRBV6-3 | TGTGCCAGCAGTTACACGGGCTCGGTGAGCTCCTACAATGAGCAGTTCTTC | CASSYTGSVSSYNEQFF
TRBJ2-4 | 15 | - | - | TRBV18 | TGTGCCAGCTCACCCCTTTGGGGAACCAAAAACATTCAGTACTTC | CASSPLWGTKNIQYF
TRBJ1-3 | 14 | - | - | TRBV12-3/TRBV12-4 | TGTGCCAGCAGCAAGGTTACTCTGGGAGACACCATATATTTT | CASSKVTLGDTIYF
TRBJ2-7 | 14 | - | - | TRBV5-1 | TGCGCCAGCAGCCGGCCGTCCGGGGTCTACGAGCAGTACTTC | CASSRPSGVYEQYF
TRBJ1-1 | 16 | - | TRBD1 | TRBV12-3/TRBV12-4 | TGTGCCAGCAGTGGACATCCGGGACAGCCGAACACTGAAGCTTTCTTT | CASSGHPGQPNTEAFF
TRBJ1-1 | 13 | few | - | TRBV9 | TGTGCCAGCAGCGTAGTTGGGTGGACTGAAGCTTTCTTT | CASSVVGWTEAFF